A selection of T cell receptor beta chains follows, all from one sample in a study of shared clonotypes between healthy human individuals. Here immunoSEQ multiplex PCR was the method, and the copy in TCRdb shows in-frame clones only, minus some. The data show some 1 million clones, with roughly 80% seen just once and about 1.5% held by the top ten. Sequences were obtained from memory CD4+ T cells sorted from blood. The receptors stem from a man aged 18 to 30 in good health. CDR3s include the opening cysteine and the closing phenylalanine or tryptophan. The order of the fields is J gene, V gene, clone size, D gene, CDR3 DNA, CDR3 protein. The D gene is left open where the match is weak. Some rows mark clone size as missing; the rest say once, few, many or name a class of expanded clone.

>TRBJ1-2|TRBV9|-|-
TGTGCCAGCAGCGTATGGGGGGACTATGGCTACACCTTC
CASSVWGDYGYTF
>TRBJ1-1|TRBV10-2|once|-
TGCGCCAGCACAACCCCCCCGAGAGGTACTGAAGCTTTCTTT
CASTTPPRGTEAFF
>TRBJ1-2|TRBV28|-|TRBD1
TGTGCCAGCAGTTTACCGGGACAGGGGGCAAAGGGTTATGGCTACACCTTC
CASSLPGQGAKGYGYTF
>TRBJ1-3|TRBV5-1|-|-
TGCGCCAGCAGCTTGGCGGGCTCTCAGGGAAACACCATATATTTT
CASSLAGSQGNTIYF
>TRBJ2-7|TRBV30|-|-
TGTGCCTGGAGCACCAGGAACCCCTACGAGCAGTACTTC
CAWSTRNPYEQYF
>TRBJ1-4|TRBV2|-|-
TGTGCCAGCAGCTCCGCCATGGATGAAAAACTGTTTTTT
CASSSAMDEKLFF
>TRBJ2-4|TRBV18|-|TRBD1
TGTGCCAGCTCAATCCCCGGGACAGGGGCCATTCAGTACTTC
CASSIPGTGAIQYF
>TRBJ1-2|TRBV5-1|-|-
TGCGCCAGCAGCTTCGGCGATCCTGACTATGGCTACACCTTC
CASSFGDPDYGYTF
>TRBJ2-2|TRBV4-1|-|TRBD1
TGCGCCAGCAGCCAAATATTCCAGGGGGCCGGGGAGCTGTTTTTT
CASSQIFQGAGELFF
>TRBJ1-2|TRBV18|-|-
TGTGCCAGCTCACCACCAGCGGCTAACTATGGCTACACCTTC
CASSPPAANYGYTF
>TRBJ2-3|TRBV6-6|-|TRBD1
TGTGCCAGCAGAAGGACAGGGGGCGGGGCAGATACGCAGTATTTT
CASRRTGGGADTQYF
>TRBJ2-2|TRBV7-3|once|TRBD1
TGTGCCAGCAGCTTGACAGGGTCCGGGGAGCTGTTTTTT
CASSLTGSGELFF
>TRBJ1-1|TRBV12-2|-|-
TGTGCAAGTCGCTTAGGGCGGGATTGGCCTATGAACACTGAAGCTTTCTTT
CASRLGRDWPMNTEAFF
>TRBJ2-1|TRBV4-1|-|-
TGCGCCAGCAGCCCTTTAGGATACAATGAGCAGTTCTTC
CASSPLGYNEQFF
>TRBJ2-3|TRBV20-1|-|-
TGCAGTGCTAGAACCATAAGTACGCAGTATTTT
CSARTISTQYF
>TRBJ1-1|TRBV7-2|-|-
TGTGCCAGCAGCTTAAGGATGTTCGAGGGGACTGAAGCTTTCTTT
CASSLRMFEGTEAFF
>TRBJ2-7|TRBV21-1|-|-
TGTGCCAGCAGCAGGACTCACTACGAGCAGTACTTC
CASSRTHYEQYF
>TRBJ2-3|TRBV10-3|-|-
TGTGCCATCAGTGAACTGGATACGCAGTATTTT
CAISELDTQYF
>TRBJ2-3|TRBV2|-|-
TGTGCCAGCAGTGAAGACCCAGATACGCAGTATTTT
CASSEDPDTQYF
>TRBJ2-5|TRBV9|once|-
TGTGCCAGCAGCGTAGATCCAGGGGAGAGGGAGACCCAGTACTTC
CASSVDPGERETQYF
>TRBJ1-2|TRBV28|-|TRBD1
TGTGCCAGCAGATCCGGACAGGGTAACTATGGCTACACCTTC
CASRSGQGNYGYTF
>TRBJ2-5|TRBV10-3|-|TRBD1
TGTGCCATCAGCCCCGGGACAGGGAGCGGAGAGACCCAGTACTTC
CAISPGTGSGETQYF
>TRBJ1-2|TRBV28|many|-
TGTGCCAGCAGTCCCGATCGGGGCGCAGTCGGGAACTATGGCTACACCTTC
CASSPDRGAVGNYGYTF
>TRBJ2-7|TRBV5-1|-|-
TGCGCCAGCAGCTTGCAGGAAATCCACGAGCAGTACTTC
CASSLQEIHEQYF
>TRBJ2-1|TRBV29-1|-|-
TGCAGCGCTGTAGGGGGGACTTACAATGAGCAGTTCTTC
CSAVGGTYNEQFF